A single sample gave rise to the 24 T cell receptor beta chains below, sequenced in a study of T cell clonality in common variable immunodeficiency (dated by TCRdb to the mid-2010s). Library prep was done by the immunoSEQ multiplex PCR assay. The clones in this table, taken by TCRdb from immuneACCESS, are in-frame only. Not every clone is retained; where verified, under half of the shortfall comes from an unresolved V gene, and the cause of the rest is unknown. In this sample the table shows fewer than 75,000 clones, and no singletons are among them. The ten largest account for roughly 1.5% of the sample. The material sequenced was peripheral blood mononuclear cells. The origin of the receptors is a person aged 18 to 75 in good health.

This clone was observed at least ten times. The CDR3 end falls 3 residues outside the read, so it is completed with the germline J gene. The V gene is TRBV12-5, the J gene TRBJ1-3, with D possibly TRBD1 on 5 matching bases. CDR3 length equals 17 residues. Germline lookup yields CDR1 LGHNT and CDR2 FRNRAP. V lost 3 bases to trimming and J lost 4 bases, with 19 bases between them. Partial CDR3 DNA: TGTGCTAGTGGTTTAGAACAGGTCGATAGAGGGGGAAACACC. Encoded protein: CASGLEQVDRGGNT. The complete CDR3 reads CASGLEQVDRGGNTIYF. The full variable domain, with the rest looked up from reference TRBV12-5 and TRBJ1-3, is DARVTQTPRHKVTEMGQEVTMRCQPILGHNTVFWYRQTMMQGLELLAYFRNRAPLDDSGMPKDRFSAEMPDATLATLKIQPSEPRDSAVYFCASGLEQVDRGGNTIYFGEGSWLTVV.

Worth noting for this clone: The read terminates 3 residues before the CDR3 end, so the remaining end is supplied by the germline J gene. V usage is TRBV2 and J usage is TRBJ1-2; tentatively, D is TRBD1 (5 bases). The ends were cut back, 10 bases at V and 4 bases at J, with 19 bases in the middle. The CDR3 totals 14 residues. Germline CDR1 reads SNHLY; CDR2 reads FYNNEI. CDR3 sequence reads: CAIRRGAPGYGYTF. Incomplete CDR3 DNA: TGTGCCATTCGGCGAGGGGCCCCCGGCTATGGC. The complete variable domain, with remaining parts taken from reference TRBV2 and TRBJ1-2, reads EPEVTQTPSHQVTQMGQEVILRCVPISNHLYFYWYRQILGQKVEFLVSFYNNEISEKSEIFDDQFSVERPDGSNFTLKIRSTKLEDSAMYFCAIRRGAPGYGYTFGSGTRLTVV.

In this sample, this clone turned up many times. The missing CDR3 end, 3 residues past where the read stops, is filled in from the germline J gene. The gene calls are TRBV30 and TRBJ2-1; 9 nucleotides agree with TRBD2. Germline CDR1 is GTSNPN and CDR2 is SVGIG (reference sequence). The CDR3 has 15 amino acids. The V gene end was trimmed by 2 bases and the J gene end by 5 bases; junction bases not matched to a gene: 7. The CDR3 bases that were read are TGTGCCTGGAGTCTGAGGACTAGCGCGGACAATGAG. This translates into CAWSLRTSADNE. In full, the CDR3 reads CAWSLRTSADNEQFF.

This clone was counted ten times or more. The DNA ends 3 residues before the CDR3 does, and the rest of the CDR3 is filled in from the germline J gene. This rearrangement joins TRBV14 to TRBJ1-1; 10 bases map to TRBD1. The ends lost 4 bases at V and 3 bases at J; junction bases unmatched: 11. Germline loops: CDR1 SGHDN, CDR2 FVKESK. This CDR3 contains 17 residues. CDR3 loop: CASSLHSLGQGYTEAFF. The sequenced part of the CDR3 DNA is TGTGCCAGCAGCCTTCATTCGTTGGGACAGGGGTACACTGAA.

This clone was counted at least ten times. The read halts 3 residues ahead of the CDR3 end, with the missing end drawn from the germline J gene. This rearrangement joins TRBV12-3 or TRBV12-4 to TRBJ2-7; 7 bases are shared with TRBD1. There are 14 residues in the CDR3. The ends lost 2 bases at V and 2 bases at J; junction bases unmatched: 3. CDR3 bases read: TGTGCCAGCAGTTTAACGCAGGGGGCCTACGAG. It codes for CASSLTQGAYE. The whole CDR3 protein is CASSLTQGAYEQYF.

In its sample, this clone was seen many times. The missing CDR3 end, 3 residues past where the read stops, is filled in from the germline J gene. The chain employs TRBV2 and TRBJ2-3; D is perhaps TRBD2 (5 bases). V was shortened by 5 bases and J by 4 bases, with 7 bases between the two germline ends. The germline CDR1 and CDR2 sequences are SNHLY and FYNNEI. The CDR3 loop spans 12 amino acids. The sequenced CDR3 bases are TGTGCCAGCAGTCGGACTGCAGATACG. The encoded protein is CASSRTADT. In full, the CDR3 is CASSRTADTQYF.

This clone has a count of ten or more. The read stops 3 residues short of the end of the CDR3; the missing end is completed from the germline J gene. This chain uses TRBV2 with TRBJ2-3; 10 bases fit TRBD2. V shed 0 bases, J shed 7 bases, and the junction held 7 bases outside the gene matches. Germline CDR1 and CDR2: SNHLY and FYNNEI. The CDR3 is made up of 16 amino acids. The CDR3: CASSEASAGGLHTQYF. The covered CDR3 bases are TGTGCCAGCAGTGAAGCATCAGCGGGAGGGCTCCATACG.

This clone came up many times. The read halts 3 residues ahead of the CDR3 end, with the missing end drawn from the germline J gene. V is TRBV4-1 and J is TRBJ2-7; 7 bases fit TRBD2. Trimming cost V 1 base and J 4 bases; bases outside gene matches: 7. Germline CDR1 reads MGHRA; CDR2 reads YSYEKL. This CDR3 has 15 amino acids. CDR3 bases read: TGCGCCAGCAGCCAAGCGCCTAGCGGTATTTACGAG. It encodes CASSQAPSGIYE. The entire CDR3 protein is CASSQAPSGIYEQYF.

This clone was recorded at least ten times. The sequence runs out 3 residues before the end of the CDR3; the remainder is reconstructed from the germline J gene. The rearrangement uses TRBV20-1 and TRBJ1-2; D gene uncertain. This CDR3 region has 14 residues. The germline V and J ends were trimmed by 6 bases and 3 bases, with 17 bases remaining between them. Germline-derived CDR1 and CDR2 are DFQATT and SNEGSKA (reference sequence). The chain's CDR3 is CSAAPMGIDYGYTF. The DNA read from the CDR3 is TGCAGTGCAGCGCCGATGGGTATCGACTATGGC.

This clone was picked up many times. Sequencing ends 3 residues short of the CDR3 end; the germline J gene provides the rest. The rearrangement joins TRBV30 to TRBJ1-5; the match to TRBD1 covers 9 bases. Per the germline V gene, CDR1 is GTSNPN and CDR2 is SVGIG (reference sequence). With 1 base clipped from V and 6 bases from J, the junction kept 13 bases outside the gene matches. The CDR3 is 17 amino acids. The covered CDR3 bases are TGTGCCTGGAGTGCAACAACCGGGACAGGGTACTCTCAGCCC. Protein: CAWSATTGTGYSQP. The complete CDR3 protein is CAWSATTGTGYSQPQHF.

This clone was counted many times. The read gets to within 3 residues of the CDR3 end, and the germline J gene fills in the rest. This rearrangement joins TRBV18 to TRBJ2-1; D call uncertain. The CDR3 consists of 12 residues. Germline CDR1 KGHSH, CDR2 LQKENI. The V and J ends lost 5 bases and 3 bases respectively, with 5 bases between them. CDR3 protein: CASSAGYNEQFF. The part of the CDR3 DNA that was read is TGTGCCAGCTCAGCAGGCTACAATGAG.

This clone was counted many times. The CDR3 here is CSVDGTGGPYEQYF. The sequenced CDR3 bases are TGCAGCGTTGACGGGACAGGGGGGCCCTACGAG. This rearrangement joins TRBV29-1 to TRBJ2-7, with 11 bases that match TRBD1. Coverage ceases 3 residues before the CDR3 finishes, and the germline J gene fills in the end. The trim removed 3 bases at V and 2 bases at J, leaving 3 bases unmatched. Germline lookup yields CDR1 SQVTM and CDR2 ANQGSEA. CDR3 length: 14 amino acids.

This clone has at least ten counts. The CDR3 protein is CAWSVRGASSYNEQFF. CDR3 DNA (partial): TGTGCCTGGAGTGTACGAGGTGCCAGCTCCTACAATGAG. V is TRBV30 and J is TRBJ2-1; D remains ambiguous. Read coverage stops 3 residues before the CDR3 terminus; the germline J gene supplies the remainder. CDR1 and CDR2 (germline): GTSNPN, SVGIG (reference sequence). Trimming removed 0 bases from V and 0 bases from J, with 12 bases in between. The CDR3 loop spans 16 amino acids.

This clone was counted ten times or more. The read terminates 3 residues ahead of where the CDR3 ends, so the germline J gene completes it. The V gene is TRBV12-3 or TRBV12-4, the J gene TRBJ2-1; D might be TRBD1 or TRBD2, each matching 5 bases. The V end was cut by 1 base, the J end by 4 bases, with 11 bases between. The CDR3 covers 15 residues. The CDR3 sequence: CASSLGRETYNEQFF. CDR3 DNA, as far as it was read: TGTGCCAGCAGTTTAGGCAGGGAGACTTACAATGAG.

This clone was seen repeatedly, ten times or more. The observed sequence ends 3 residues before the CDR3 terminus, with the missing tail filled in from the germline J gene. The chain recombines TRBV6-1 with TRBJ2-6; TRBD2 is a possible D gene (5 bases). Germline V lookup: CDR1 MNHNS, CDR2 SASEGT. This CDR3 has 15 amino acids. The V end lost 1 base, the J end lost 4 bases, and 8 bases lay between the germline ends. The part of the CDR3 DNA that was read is TGTGCCAGCAGTGAAGGAGGGTACGGGGCCAACGTC. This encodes CASSEGGYGANV. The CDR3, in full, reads CASSEGGYGANVLTF.

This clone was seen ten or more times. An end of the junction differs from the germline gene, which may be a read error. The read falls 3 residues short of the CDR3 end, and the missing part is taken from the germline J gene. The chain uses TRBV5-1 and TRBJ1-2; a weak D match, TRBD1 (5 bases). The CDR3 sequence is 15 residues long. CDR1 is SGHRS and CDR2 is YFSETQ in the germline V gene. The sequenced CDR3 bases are TGCGCCAGCAGCAGGACCCCGGGGACTAAATATGGC. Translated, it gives CASSRTPGTKYG. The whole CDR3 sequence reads CASSRTPGTKYGYTF.

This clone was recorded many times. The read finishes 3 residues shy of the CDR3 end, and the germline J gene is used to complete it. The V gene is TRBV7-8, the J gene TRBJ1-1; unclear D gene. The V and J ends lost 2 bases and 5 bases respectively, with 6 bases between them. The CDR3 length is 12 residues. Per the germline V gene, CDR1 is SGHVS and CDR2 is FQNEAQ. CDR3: CASSLRATEAFF. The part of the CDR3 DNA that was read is TGTGCCAGCAGCTTAAGGGCTACTGAA.

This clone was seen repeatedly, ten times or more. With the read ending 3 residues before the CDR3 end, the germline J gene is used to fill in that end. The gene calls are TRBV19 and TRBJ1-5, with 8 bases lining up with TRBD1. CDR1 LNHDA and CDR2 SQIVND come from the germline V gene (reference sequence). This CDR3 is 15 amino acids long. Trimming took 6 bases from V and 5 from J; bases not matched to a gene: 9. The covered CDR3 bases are TGTGCCAGTAGCTTGCAGGGGGCGGAAGATCAGCCC. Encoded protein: CASSLQGAEDQP. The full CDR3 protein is CASSLQGAEDQPQHF.

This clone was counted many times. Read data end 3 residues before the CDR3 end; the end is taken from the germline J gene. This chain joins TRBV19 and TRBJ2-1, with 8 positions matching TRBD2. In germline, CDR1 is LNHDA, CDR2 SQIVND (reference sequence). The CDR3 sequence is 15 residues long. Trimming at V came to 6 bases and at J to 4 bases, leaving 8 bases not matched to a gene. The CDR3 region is CASRPAGAGYNEQFF. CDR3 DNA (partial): TGTGCCAGTAGACCAGCGGGAGCAGGATACAATGAG.

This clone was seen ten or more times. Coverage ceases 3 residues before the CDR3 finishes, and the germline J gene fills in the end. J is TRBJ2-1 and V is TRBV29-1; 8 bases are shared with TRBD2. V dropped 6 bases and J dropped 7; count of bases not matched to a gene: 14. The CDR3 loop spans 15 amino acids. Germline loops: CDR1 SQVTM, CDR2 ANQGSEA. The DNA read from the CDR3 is TGCAGCGTGGGGGTCTCGGGACTAGTGGTAAATGAG. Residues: CSVGVSGLVVNE. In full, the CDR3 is CSVGVSGLVVNEQFF.

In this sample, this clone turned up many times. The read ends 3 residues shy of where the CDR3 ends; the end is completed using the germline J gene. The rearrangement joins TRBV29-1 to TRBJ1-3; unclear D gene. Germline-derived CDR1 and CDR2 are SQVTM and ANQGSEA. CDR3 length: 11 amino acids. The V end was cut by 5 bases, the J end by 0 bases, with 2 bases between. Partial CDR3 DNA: TGCAGCGTTTACTCTGGAAACACC. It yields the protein CSVYSGNT. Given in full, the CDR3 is CSVYSGNTIYF.

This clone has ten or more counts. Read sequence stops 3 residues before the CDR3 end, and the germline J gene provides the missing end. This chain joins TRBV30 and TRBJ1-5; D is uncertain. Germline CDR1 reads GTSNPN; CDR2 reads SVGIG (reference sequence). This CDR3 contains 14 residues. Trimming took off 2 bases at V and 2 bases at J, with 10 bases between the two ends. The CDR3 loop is CAWSRGIGNQPQHF. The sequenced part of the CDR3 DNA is TGTGCCTGGAGTCGGGGTATCGGCAATCAGCCC. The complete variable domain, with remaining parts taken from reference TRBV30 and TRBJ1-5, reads SQTIHQWPATLVQPVGSPLSLECTVEGTSNPNLYWYRQAAGRGLQLLFYSVGIGQISSEVPQNLSASRPQDRQFILSSKKLLLSDSGFYLCAWSRGIGNQPQHFGDGTRLSIL.

CDR3 loop: CASSILGGPQHF. CDR3 DNA (partial): TGTGCCAGTAGTATCCTGGGGGGGCCC. The genes are TRBV19 and TRBJ1-5, with D possibly TRBD1 on 5 matching bases. The missing CDR3 end, 3 residues past where the read stops, is filled in from the germline J gene. Germline V lookup: CDR1 LNHDA, CDR2 SQIVND (reference sequence). The germline V and J ends were trimmed by 3 bases and 9 bases, with 9 bases remaining between them. The CDR3 has 12 amino acids.

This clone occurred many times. CDR3 region: CASGRGSNQPQHF. Incomplete CDR3 DNA: TGTGCTAGTGGAAGGGGTAGCAATCAGCCC. The rearrangement joins TRBV12-5 to TRBJ1-5; D is possibly TRBD1 (5 bases). Coverage ceases 3 residues before the CDR3 finishes, and the germline J gene fills in the end. V was cut by 6 bases and J by 0 bases, with 6 bases left in between. CDR3 length: 13 residues. Germline lookup yields CDR1 LGHNT and CDR2 FRNRAP.